Shown below are 26 T cell receptor beta chains from a single sample sequenced in a study of blood T cell repertoires in COVID-19. Here immunoSEQ multiplex PCR was the method, and the copy in TCRdb shows in-frame clones only, minus some. The table has around 200,000 clones, 70% to 90% seen once; the top ten hold over 9.5%. Material for sequencing was peripheral blood. The source is a human donor with active or convalescent COVID-19. The donor label of this sample is uncertain.

V gene TRBV7-2 combines with J gene TRBJ1-3; a possible D gene is TRBD1 (5 bases). Trimming took 4 bases from V and 2 from J, leaving 12 bases between them. This CDR3 region has 15 residues. Germline loops: CDR1 SGHTA, CDR2 FQGNSA. CDR3 sequence (DNA): TGTGCCAGCAGCTCAACAGGAGACACTGGAAACACCATATATTTT. It yields the protein CASSSTGDTGNTIYF.

This chain connects TRBV7-8 to TRBJ2-1; 12 bases align to TRBD2. With V trimmed by 1 base and J by 5 bases, 3 bases remained unmatched. Germline loops: CDR1 SGHVS, CDR2 FQNEAQ. The CDR3 runs to 16 residues. The CDR3 DNA follows: TGTGCCAGCAGCTTAGACAGGACTAGCGGGAACAATGAGCAGTTCTTC. It yields the protein CASSLDRTSGNNEQFF.

V is TRBV30 and J is TRBJ2-1; TRBD2 agrees at 9 bases. Germline V lookup: CDR1 GTSNPN, CDR2 SVGIG (reference sequence). V shed 6 bases, J shed 9 bases, and the junction held 12 bases outside the gene matches. The CDR3 consists of 14 residues. The CDR3 DNA sequence: TGTGCCTGCGCCCTAGCGGGGCTTGCTGGTGAGCAGTTCTTC. This encodes CACALAGLAGEQFF.

The chain uses TRBV2 and TRBJ2-7; no reliable D call. The germline V gene has CDR1 SNHLY and CDR2 FYNNEI. V lost 10 bases and J lost 1, with 14 bases in between. The CDR3 runs to 13 residues. The DNA for the CDR3 is TGTGCCACCCAAGTGACACGGTCCTACGAGCAGTACTTC. Residues: CATQVTRSYEQYF.

The chain is built from TRBV28 and TRBJ2-7; TRBD1 matches at 7 bases. The CDR3 totals 15 residues. V lost 5 bases, J lost 0 bases, and 7 bases stayed unmatched. Germline V gene sequence: CDR1 MDHEN, CDR2 SYDVKM. The CDR3 region is CASSQGTASSYEQYF. For the CDR3, the DNA is TGTGCCAGCAGTCAGGGGACAGCGAGCTCCTACGAGCAGTACTTC.

V usage is TRBV5-1 and J usage is TRBJ2-7, with 9 bases lining up with TRBD1. The V gene end was trimmed by 1 base and the J gene end by 7 bases; junction bases not matched to a gene: 6. Germline assignment: CDR1 SGHRS and CDR2 YFSETQ. This CDR3 is built from 14 residues. The CDR3 loop reads CASSLRTGAGEQYF. In DNA, the CDR3 is TGCGCCAGCAGCTTGAGGACAGGGGCGGGGGAGCAGTACTTC.

This rearrangement joins TRBV29-1 to TRBJ2-7, with TRBD1 matching over 10 bases. Per germline, CDR1 SQVTM and CDR2 ANQGSEA. The junction had 6 bases not matched to a gene; V was cut back by 1 base and J by 3 bases. The CDR3 runs 15 residues. The CDR3 loop is CSVEGRDRGDYEQYF. As DNA, the CDR3 is TGCAGCGTTGAAGGCCGGGACAGGGGCGACTACGAGCAGTACTTC.

This chain joins TRBV24-1 and TRBJ2-1; 7 positions match TRBD2. Germline V gene sequence: CDR1 KGHDR, CDR2 SFDVKD. The CDR3 sequence is 15 residues long. After removal of 9 bases from V and 6 bases from J, the junction contained 13 bases not matched to a gene. The CDR3 here is CATHAGGRNFNEQFF. CDR3 sequence (DNA): TGTGCCACCCATGCGGGCGGGAGAAATTTCAATGAGCAGTTCTTC.

A single count supports this clone. V gene TRBV4-1 combines with J gene TRBJ2-7; TRBD2 agrees at 8 bases. Germline trimming cut 0 bases from V and 2 bases from J; bases unmatched to any gene: 9. Germline values: CDR1 MGHRA, CDR2 YSYEKL. This CDR3 is 17 amino acids long. The CDR3 loop is CASSQENVAGFPYEQYF. The DNA for the CDR3 is TGCGCCAGCAGCCAAGAGAACGTAGCGGGATTCCCCTACGAGCAGTACTTC.

This clone showed up just a few times. The genes are TRBV11-1 and TRBJ2-1; 12 positions agree with TRBD2. The CDR3 sequence is 15 residues long. J lost 3 bases, V lost 5 bases, and 2 bases had no gene match. In germline, CDR1 is SGHAT, CDR2 FQDESV (reference sequence). The CDR3 sequence: CASSQTSGGYNEQFF. The CDR3 DNA reads as TGTGCCAGCAGCCAGACTAGCGGGGGCTACAATGAGCAGTTCTTC. The full variable domain, its missing parts supplied by reference TRBV11-1 and TRBJ2-1, is EAEVAQSPRYKITEKSQAVAFWCDPISGHATLYWYRQILGQGPELLVQFQDESVVDDSQLPKDRFSAERLKGVDSTLKIQPAELGDSAMYLCASSQTSGGYNEQFFGPGTRLTVL.

The chain joins TRBV7-9 to TRBJ1-3; 7 nucleotides line up with TRBD1. Germline CDR1 is SEHNR and CDR2 is FQNEAQ (reference sequence). The CDR3 runs 18 residues. The V gene end was trimmed by 5 bases and the J gene end by 0 bases; junction bases not matched to a gene: 13. The DNA of the CDR3 is TGTGCCAGCAGCCGTGGGGGACAGCTACCGAGCTCTGGAAACACCATATATTTT. Amino acid sequence: CASSRGGQLPSSGNTIYF.

The genes are TRBV3-1 (or the pseudogene TRBV3-2) and TRBJ2-1; the match to TRBD2 covers 8 bases. The trim removed 1 base at V and 8 bases at J, leaving 22 bases unmatched. In germline, CDR1 is LGHDT, CDR2 YNNKEL (reference sequence). The CDR3 contains 20 residues. This CDR3 is CASSQGPLAGRPVGSDEQFF. The CDR3 coding sequence is TGTGCCAGCAGCCAAGGCCCGCTAGCGGGTCGACCCGTCGGGTCCGATGAGCAGTTCTTC.

This clone was observed once. This sequence joins TRBV6-2 or TRBV6-3 and TRBJ2-4, with 8 bases aligning to TRBD1. Trimming took 5 bases from V and 7 from J; bases not matched to a gene: 7. Germline CDR1 is MNHEY and CDR2 is SVGEGT. This CDR3 comprises 14 residues. The CDR3 bases are TGTGCCAGCAGTCCAGGACAGGGTACGAACATTCAGTACTTC. Amino acid sequence: CASSPGQGTNIQYF.

The rearrangement joins TRBV19 to TRBJ1-2, with TRBD1 as a possible D gene (6 bases). The germline V and J ends were trimmed by 0 bases and 4 bases, with 12 bases remaining between them. CDR3 length: 15 residues. The V gene's germline CDR1 is LNHDA and CDR2 SQIVND (reference sequence). The CDR3 region has the DNA TGTGCCAGTAGTATAGATACCGGACAGTTCTATGGCTACACCTTC. This encodes CASSIDTGQFYGYTF. Full variable domain (remainder filled in from reference TRBV19 and TRBJ1-2): DGGITQSPKYLFRKEGQNVTLSCEQNLNHDAMYWYRQDPGQGLRLIYYSQIVNDFQKGDIAEGYSVSREKKESFPLTVTSAQKNPTAFYLCASSIDTGQFYGYTFGSGTRLTVV.

The rearrangement links TRBV25-1 to TRBJ2-2; D gene unclear. The CDR3 is 16 residues long. CDR1 MGHDK and CDR2 SYGVNS come from the germline V gene. The germline V and J ends were trimmed by 1 base and 1 base, with 10 bases remaining between them. CDR3 coding DNA: TGTGCCAGCAGTGAATTCGGGTCGGGGAACACCGGGGAGCTGTTTTTT. This codes for CASSEFGSGNTGELFF.

The rearrangement uses TRBV11-2 and TRBJ2-5; 13 bases are a match to TRBD2. Germline trimming cut 5 bases from V and 4 bases from J; bases unmatched to any gene: 10. The CDR3 loop spans 17 amino acids. The germline gives CDR1 SGHAT, CDR2 FQNNGV. This chain's CDR3 is CASSKGTSGARIETQYF. The CDR3 nucleotides are TGTGCCAGCAGCAAAGGGACTAGCGGGGCGAGAATAGAGACCCAGTACTTC.

The chain has TRBV9 and TRBJ1-6, with D maybe TRBD1 (5 bases). Germline CDR1 is SGDLS and CDR2 is YYNGEE. This CDR3 comprises 13 residues. V dropped 3 bases and J dropped 9 bases, with 10 bases sitting between them. The DNA for the CDR3 is TGTGCCAGCAGCGGGGGGGGTGGTTCACCCCTCCACTTT. The encoded protein is CASSGGGGSPLHF.

The chain joins TRBV7-2 to TRBJ2-3; 11 positions match TRBD2. CDR3 length: 16 residues. V gave up 0 bases and J gave up 6 bases; unmatched junction bases: 5. Per germline, CDR1 SGHTA and CDR2 FQGNSA. Written as DNA, the CDR3 is TGTGCCAGCAGCTTAGCTAGCGGGGGGGCCTACGATACGCAGTATTTT. Translation gives CASSLASGGAYDTQYF.

The V and J genes are TRBV16 and TRBJ2-7, with D unresolved. V shed 4 bases and J shed 7 bases, with 11 bases lying between them. The CDR3 covers 12 residues. Germline V CDR1 and CDR2: KGHSY, FQNENV. Written as DNA, the CDR3 is TGTGCCAGCAGCCTCACCCTTAGTGAGCAGTACTTC. The encoded protein is CASSLTLSEQYF.

This clone was counted once. CDR3 protein: CASSIRVGETQYF. In DNA form, the CDR3 reads TGTGCCAGCAGCATACGGGTGGGTGAGACCCAGTACTTC. This chain joins TRBV11-1 and TRBJ2-5, with no clear D. The CDR3 loop spans 13 amino acids. With 5 bases removed from V and 5 bases from J, the gap between germline ends came to 12 bases. Germline V gene data show CDR1 as SGHAT and CDR2 as FQDESV (reference sequence).

The gene calls are TRBV7-2 and TRBJ2-7; 8 bases fit TRBD2. Germline assignment: CDR1 SGHTA and CDR2 FQGNSA. This CDR3 is built from 15 residues. The V segment lost 3 bases and the J segment 3 bases; nucleotides outside the gene matches: 7. CDR3 DNA: TGTGCCAGCAGCTTGGGGACTAGTACATACTACGAGCAGTACTTC. It specifies CASSLGTSTYYEQYF.

The chain has TRBV7-8 and TRBJ2-1; D remains ambiguous. The CDR3 runs 11 residues. V was pared by 6 bases and J by 5 bases, with 5 bases between. Per germline, CDR1 SGHVS and CDR2 FQNEAQ. DNA for the CDR3: TGTGCCAGCAGTCGTGACAATGAGCAGTTCTTC. This sequence encodes CASSRDNEQFF.

This chain links TRBV14 with TRBJ2-2; weak D call: TRBD1 (7 bases). This CDR3 has 15 residues. Germline values: CDR1 SGHDN, CDR2 FVKESK. The V end lost 2 bases, the J end lost 5 bases, and 12 bases lay between the germline ends. The CDR3 nucleotides are TGTGCCAGCAGCCAATGGACAGGAGGGACCGGGGAGCTGTTTTTT. It yields the protein CASSQWTGGTGELFF.

The sample holds a few counts of this clone. This same CDR3 is encoded by further DNA sequences in the sample. The chain has TRBV2 and TRBJ2-3; the match to TRBD2 covers 8 bases. There are 12 residues in the CDR3. Trimming at V came to 6 bases and at J to 5 bases, leaving 1 base not matched to a gene. The germline V gene has CDR1 SNHLY and CDR2 FYNNEI. For the CDR3, the DNA is TGTGCCAGCAGCCTAGCGGGAGATACGCAGTATTTT. Its translation is CASSLAGDTQYF.

The chain recombines TRBV28 with TRBJ1-6, with unresolved D. The CDR3 totals 14 residues. Trimming removed 3 bases at V and 7 bases at J, with 10 bases between. From germline, CDR1 is MDHEN and CDR2 SYDVKM. The CDR3 is CASSLAGLNSPLHF. As DNA, the CDR3 is TGTGCCAGCAGTTTGGCAGGATTAAATTCACCCCTCCACTTT.

The chain employs TRBV27 and TRBJ1-2, with 12 bases that match TRBD1. CDR3 length: 18 residues. Trimming at V came to 5 bases and at J to 7 bases, leaving 17 bases not matched to a gene. Germline assignment: CDR1 MNHEY and CDR2 SMNVEV (reference sequence). In DNA form, the CDR3 reads TGTGCCAGCAGTCTCGCCGGGACAGGGGGCGGGTGGTCAAGTGGCTACACCTTC. This codes for CASSLAGTGGGWSSGYTF.